This TCR beta chain was observed in a study of blood T cell repertoires in COVID-19. Germline V gene data show CDR1 as MNHEY and CDR2 as SVGEGT. After removal of 5 bases from V and 0 bases from J, the junction contained 12 bases not matched to a gene. The CDR3 is 18 amino acids. Assay used: immunoSEQ multiplex PCR; TCRdb lists only in-frame clones, some missing. Found here are approximately 330,000 clones, over 80% of them singletons; the top ten hold 9.9%. The sequenced material came from peripheral blood. This chain connects TRBV6-2 or TRBV6-3 to TRBJ2-1; TRBD1 agrees at 8 bases. The clonotype originates from a man between 25 and 39 years old with COVID-19, enrolled during active disease. The CDR3 protein is CASSHDRGRRSSYNEQFF. CDR3 nucleotide sequence: TGTGCCAGCAGTCATGACAGGGGACGGCGTAGCTCCTACAATGAGCAGTTCTTC.